These 14 T cell receptor beta chains originate from one sample sequenced in a study of T cells in Graves' hyperthyroidism and ophthalmopathy (dated by TCRdb to 2018 to 2020). To prepare the library, multiplex PCR was applied. Instrument on record: Illumina HiSeq 2000. The TCR beta CDR3 regions were amplified from the RNA transcripts. The first round of RT-PCR for the TCR CDR3 was performed with the HTBI primer set and the Qiagen OneStep RT-PCR kit. TCRdb redid the processing of the public reads, applying fastp at Q25 and MiXCR, and retained in-frame beta chains. CDR3 protein sequences are deduplicated, and each keeps its most common genes and DNA. The table for this sample lists hundreds of thousands of distinct CDR3 sequences; just under 45% of them were counted only once. The ten top clones hold less than 9.5% of the sample. Material: peripheral blood or thyroid tissue (not recorded which). All receptors derive from an adult man with Graves' disease, either hyperthyroidism or ophthalmopathy (not recorded which).

The V gene is TRBV7-9, the J gene TRBJ2-7, with 8 bases fitting TRBD2. Germline assignment: CDR1 SEHNR and CDR2 FQNEAQ (reference sequence). CDR3 size: 16 residues. The trim removed 6 bases at V and 2 bases at J, leaving 12 bases unmatched. CDR3 amino acids: CASSAWATGGPYEQYF. The CDR3 DNA is TGTGCCAGCAGTGCCTGGGCTACGGGAGGGCCCTACGAGCAGTACTTC. Together with reference TRBV7-9 and TRBJ2-7, the CDR3 gives the full variable domain: DTGVSQNPRHKITKRGQNVTFRCDPISEHNRLYWYRQTLGQGPEFLTYFQNEAQLEKSRLLSDRFSAERPKGSFSTLEIQRTEQGDSAMYLCASSAWATGGPYEQYFGPGTRLTVT.

V and J are TRBV7-6 and TRBJ2-5; D call uncertain. Per the germline V gene, CDR1 is SGHVS and CDR2 is FNYEAQ. This CDR3 is built from 12 residues. Trimming took 1 base from V and 8 from J, leaving 8 bases between them. CDR3 amino acids: CASSLGVPTQYF. The CDR3 nucleotides are TGTGCCAGCAGCTTAGGGGTCCCCACCCAGTACTTC.

Remarks on this clonotype: A read error is likely, as this CDR3 ends without the conserved phenylalanine or tryptophan. Because the CDR3's place on the DNA is in doubt, the DNA is left out and the CDR3 is given as listed by TCRdb. The chain recombines TRBV19 with TRBJ1-6. Both ends counted, the CDR3 spans 10 residues. CDR1 is LNHDA, CDR2 SQIVND, per germline (reference sequence). This CDR3 reads CASSKPGTNY.

This chain connects TRBV14 to TRBJ2-5, with D perhaps TRBD1 (5 bases). The V gene lost 1 base and the J gene lost 5 bases, with 11 bases spanning the gap. The CDR3 consists of 14 residues. Per the germline V gene, CDR1 is SGHDN and CDR2 is FVKESK. CDR3 amino acids: CASSQVRGSETQYF. CDR3 coding DNA: TGTGCCAGCAGCCAAGTAAGGGGTTCGGAGACCCAGTACTTC.

The V and J genes are TRBV6-5 and TRBJ2-2, with D perhaps TRBD2 (6 bases). V lost 0 bases, J lost 6 bases, and 8 bases lay in between. This CDR3 spans 14 amino acids. Germline V CDR1 and CDR2: MNHEY, SVGAGI. The CDR3 sequence is CASSYSTGAGELFF. For the CDR3, the DNA is TGTGCCAGCAGTTACTCAACGGGGGCCGGGGAGCTGTTTTTT.

This clonotype has just a few counts. The gene calls are TRBV20-1 and TRBJ2-7; the D gene is possibly TRBD2 (5 bases). CDR3 length: 9 residues. The V gene lost 7 bases and the J gene lost 5 bases, with 6 bases spanning the gap. Per the germline V gene, CDR1 is DFQATT and CDR2 is SNEGSKA (reference sequence). DNA of the CDR3: TGCAGTGTGCGGGACGAGCAGTACTTC. It codes for CSVRDEQYF.

The rearrangement links TRBV5-1 to TRBJ2-5, with TRBD2 matching over 7 bases. Germline CDR1 is SGHRS and CDR2 is YFSETQ. The CDR3 consists of 14 residues. Trimming removed 4 bases from V and 4 bases from J; junction bases left unmatched: 7. The CDR3 loop is CASSGGGGTETQYF. In DNA form, the CDR3 reads TGCGCCAGCAGCGGCGGCGGGGGAACAGAGACCCAGTACTTC.

The rearrangement uses TRBV12-3 or TRBV12-4 and TRBJ1-4; D is possibly TRBD1 (5 bases). The V and J ends lost 5 bases and 8 bases respectively, with 9 bases between them. The CDR3 runs 12 residues. The CDR3 nucleotides are TGTGCCAGCAGTGTTTACAGGGAAAAACTGTTTTTT. It codes for CASSVYREKLFF.

This clonotype was counted a single time. Possible read error: a much larger clone is one base away. The V gene is TRBV7-8, the J gene TRBJ2-7; D gene ambiguous. The CDR3 extends over 14 amino acids. The germline CDR1 and CDR2 sequences are SGHVS and FQNEAQ. The CDR3 protein is CASSLAAGSSEQYF. In DNA, the CDR3 is TGTGCCAGCAGCTTAGCTGCAGGATCCTCCGAGCAGTACTTC.

Many counts were recorded for this clonotype. This chain links TRBV7-9 with TRBJ2-7; D uncertain. Trimming stripped 5 bases from V and 0 bases from J, with 8 bases between. The CDR3 is 13 residues long. Per the germline V gene, CDR1 is SEHNR and CDR2 is FQNEAQ (reference sequence). CDR3 loop: CASSGSDSYEQYF. The CDR3 DNA reads as TGTGCCAGCAGCGGAAGCGACTCCTACGAGCAGTACTTC.

This clonotype was counted once. CDR3 nucleotides: TGCGCCAGCAGCGTCGGGACAGGGGTGGCCGGGGAGCTGTTTTTT. Amino acid sequence: CASSVGTGVAGELFF. This sequence joins TRBV5-1 and TRBJ2-2; 10 bases line up with TRBD1. The CDR3 has 15 residues. Germline CDR1 reads SGHRS; CDR2 reads YFSETQ. The junction had 6 bases not matched to a gene; V was cut back by 4 bases and J by 6 bases. The full variable domain, in which reference TRBV5-1 and TRBJ2-2 provide the parts outside the CDR3, is KAGVTQTPRYLIKTRGQQVTLSCSPISGHRSVSWYQQTPGQGLQFLFEYFSETQRNKGNFPGRFSGRQFSNSRSEMNVSTLELGDSALYLCASSVGTGVAGELFFGEGSRLTVL.

The CDR3 is CSARDPRVRSEAFF. DNA for the CDR3: TGCAGTGCTAGAGATCCCCGGGTTAGATCTGAAGCTTTCTTT. J is TRBJ1-1 and V is TRBV20-1; no definite D call. The CDR3 has 14 amino acids. V gave up 0 bases and J gave up 6 bases, with 14 bases separating them. The germline CDR1 and CDR2 sequences are DFQATT and SNEGSKA (reference sequence).

The genes are TRBV24-1 and TRBJ1-4; 8 bases line up with TRBD1. J was trimmed by 2 bases and V by 1 base; bases with no gene match: 2. The CDR3 extends over 16 amino acids. Germline CDR1 and CDR2: KGHDR and SFDVKD. The chain's CDR3 is CATSDLWTGTNEKLFF. CDR3 coding DNA: TGTGCCACCAGTGATTTATGGACAGGGACTAATGAAAAACTGTTTTTT.

In DNA form, the CDR3 reads TGTGCCACCAGCAGTTACTCTACCGCTCGGGGTCAGCCCCAGCATTTT. Translated, it gives CATSSYSTARGQPQHF. The chain couples TRBV15 to TRBJ1-5; no definite D call. Looked up from germline, CDR1 is LNHNV and CDR2 is YYDKDF (reference sequence). The CDR3 runs 16 residues. Trimming took off 3 bases at V and 6 bases at J, with 18 bases between the two ends. The whole variable domain, filled in from reference TRBV15 and TRBJ1-5, reads DAMVIQNPRYQVTQFGKPVTLSCSQTLNHNVMYWYQQKSSQAPKLLFHYYDKDFNNEADTPDNFQSRRPNTSFCFLDIRSPGLGDTAMYLCATSSYSTARGQPQHFGDGTRLSIL.